Listed below are T cell receptor beta chains from one sample, sequenced in a study of T cells in Graves' hyperthyroidism and ophthalmopathy. From the multiplex PCR reads, TCRdb called clonotypes with MiXCR, one entry per CDR3 protein. The sample has some 550,000 distinct CDR3 sequences, less than 25% seen once; the top ten hold about 26%. Material for sequencing was blood. Every receptor here comes from a man aged 18 to 29 with Graves' hyperthyroidism. Each CDR3 is given with its conserved first and last residue. Size is stated for part of the rows, as once, few or many counts, or as a class when the clone is expanded.

TRBV5-1	many	TRBJ2-7	CASSSGGLVEQYF
TRBV6-2/TRBV6-3	many	TRBJ1-5	CASSYQSISRGLAPQHF
TRBV30	many	TRBJ1-1	CAWRSGGEAFF
TRBV7-2	NA	TRBJ2-7	CASGNRDRECF
TRBV18	NA	TRBJ2-2	CASSPDRVTGELFF
TRBV6-1	many	TRBJ2-7	CASRLGRGGEQYF
TRBV13	few	TRBJ2-7	CASSSWGGRPYEQYF
TRBV7-2	many	TRBJ1-3	CASSRNGNTIYF
TRBV28	NA	TRBJ1-5	CASTGLPVRSNQPQHF
TRBV6-1	NA	TRBJ1-3	CASNGQSPLSF
TRBV10-3	NA	TRBJ1-2	CAISGNPDTAGYGYTF
TRBV12-3/TRBV12-4	many	TRBJ1-2	CASTYRRGKDYGYTF
TRBV6-5	many	TRBJ2-2	CASSYSGMNTGELFF
TRBV2	many	TRBJ1-1	CASSELVGGGWNTEAFF
TRBV12-3/TRBV12-4	many	TRBJ2-5	CASSLAGKETQYF
TRBV20-1	many	TRBJ2-6	CSARAQGANVLTF
TRBV6-5	NA	TRBJ2-7	CASSYCGAGGCEQYF
TRBV5-5	NA	TRBJ2-7	CASSYFWQGGEQYF
TRBV2	many	TRBJ2-7	CASRLRGLPSYEQYF
TRBV6-5	NA	TRBJ1-5	CASGSGGSGQPQHF
TRBV5-1	many	TRBJ2-7	CASSWDRGGDEQYF
TRBV5-5	many	TRBJ1-5	CASSLVGRDGNQPQHF
TRBV27	many	TRBJ2-7	CASSLSSGDRTSYEQYF
TRBV29-1	many	TRBJ2-5	CSVDRRGLAGPQETQYF
TRBV5-1	many	TRBJ2-7	CASSSQGANEQYF
TRBV28	NA	TRBJ2-5	CASRGFRTGGETQYF
TRBV7-9	many	TRBJ2-2	CASSYYTGELFF
TRBV27	NA	TRBJ2-3	CASSSGEHRADTQYF
TRBV5-1	NA	TRBJ2-7	CASSLEGPQQYF
TRBV6-2/TRBV6-3	NA	TRBJ2-7	CASSYSTGTHYEQYF
TRBV7-6	NA	TRBJ2-2	CASRTTPNTGELFF
TRBV30	few	TRBJ1-6	CAWSLESPLHF
TRBV12-3/TRBV12-4	NA	TRBJ2-5	CASSLDGTFRRETQYF
TRBV5-1	many	TRBJ1-1	CASTPGTGNTEAFF
TRBV19	few	TRBJ1-5	CASKASTVANQPQHF
TRBV25-1	many	TRBJ1-5	CASSEKPQHF
TRBV15	few	TRBJ2-5	CATSRARGLQETQYF
TRBV29-1	NA	TRBJ1-5	CSAQWGRQPQHF
TRBV7-8	many	TRBJ2-2	CASSPPTGEEAGELFF
TRBV12-3/TRBV12-4	few	TRBJ2-2	CASKIHSPRGGELFF
TRBV6-4	NA	TRBJ2-6	CASSDSSSGSTGANVLTF